The 2 T cell receptor beta chains presented below share a single source sample, sequenced in a study of control samples from healthy donors and cancer patients. Profiling relied on immunoSEQ multiplex PCR, and the TCRdb table lists in-frame clones only, not all of them. The sample carries about 120,000 clones, roughly 89% recorded once. Material for sequencing was blood. The receptors stem from a man under 40 in good health.

V and J are TRBV27 and TRBJ1-4; D gene unclear. CDR3 size: 15 residues. Germline CDR1 is MNHEY and CDR2 is SMNVEV (reference sequence). Trimming took off 4 bases at V and 5 bases at J, with 14 bases between the two ends. The CDR3 DNA reads TGTGCCAGCAGTTATGGTAACAGCTTCAATGAAAAACTGTTTTTT. This translates into CASSYGNSFNEKLFF.

This chain joins TRBV10-2 and TRBJ1-1; D is ambiguous. Trimming removed 3 bases at V and 7 bases at J, with 6 bases between. The CDR3 length is 11 residues. Germline V gives CDR1 WSHSY, CDR2 SAAADI. The CDR3 nucleotides read TGCGCCAGCAGTGATGGGCGTGAAGCTTTCTTT. Amino acids: CASSDGREAFF.